The 25 T cell receptor beta chains in this list originate from one sample, sequenced in a study of CD8+ T cells in alopecia areata. The authors extracted RNA and reverse transcribed it into cDNA as the sequencing template. Only in-frame clones appear in the TCRdb table, and some are missing; sequencing was by immunoSEQ multiplex PCR. The table includes 69,000 or so clones, approximately 61% detected once. The sequenced sample was CD8+ T cells sorted from blood, obtained at week 0. The receptors derive from a human donor with alopecia areata.

This chain uses TRBV30 with TRBJ2-1; tentatively, D is TRBD2 (6 bases). V lost 2 bases and J 10 bases, leaving 15 bases between the germline ends. The CDR3 length is 13 residues. CDR1 is GTSNPN and CDR2 is SVGIG in the germline V gene (reference sequence). In DNA form, the CDR3 reads TGTGCCTGGAGTTCGATCGGGAGCGGCGAGCAGTTCTTC. Residues: CAWSSIGSGEQFF.

This clone turned up a few times. J is TRBJ2-7 and V is TRBV6-6; the match to TRBD2 covers 7 bases. The CDR3 length is 15 residues. Germline CDR1 is MNHNY and CDR2 is SVGAGI (reference sequence). Losses at the gene ends were 6 bases for V and 3 bases for J; bases not matched to a gene: 11. CDR3 DNA: TGTGCCAGCAGCCAAGGGGACTATCCCGGCTACGAGCAGTACTTC. Encoded protein: CASSQGDYPGYEQYF.

As DNA, the CDR3 is TGTGCCAGCAGCTTGGGGGGACGCAGTATCACAGATACGCAGTATTTT. This codes for CASSLGGRSITDTQYF. J is TRBJ2-3 and V is TRBV5-6, with D tentatively TRBD1 or TRBD2 (5 bases each). The V gene lost 0 bases and the J gene lost 2 bases, with 13 bases spanning the gap. The CDR3 spans 16 residues. Germline CDR1 and CDR2: SGHDT and YYEEEE.

The chain links TRBV15 to TRBJ2-6; D not resolved. Germline V gene sequence: CDR1 LNHNV, CDR2 YYDKDF (reference sequence). V was cut by 1 base and J by 0 bases, with 7 bases left in between. CDR3 length equals 16 residues. The chain's CDR3 is CATSRGSTSGANVLTF. In nucleotides, the CDR3 is TGTGCCACCAGCAGAGGGTCTACCTCTGGGGCCAACGTCCTGACTTTC.

The chain couples TRBV7-9 to TRBJ1-1; 9 nucleotides match TRBD1. The ends lost 5 bases at V and 4 bases at J; junction bases unmatched: 2. Germline loops: CDR1 SEHNR, CDR2 FQNEAQ (reference sequence). The CDR3 covers 13 residues. The CDR3 nucleotides read TGTGCCAGCAGCGCGACAGGGGGCACTGAAGCTTTCTTT. Translated: CASSATGGTEAFF.

J is TRBJ1-2 and V is TRBV7-9, with a tentative D call TRBD1 (6 bases). Germline V gene sequence: CDR1 SEHNR, CDR2 FQNEAQ (reference sequence). V gave up 0 bases and J gave up 0 bases, with 11 bases separating them. The length of the CDR3 is 16 residues. The CDR3 sequence is CASSLARQDANYGYTF. CDR3 sequence (DNA): TGTGCCAGCAGCTTAGCTAGACAGGACGCTAACTATGGCTACACCTTC.

The V and J genes are TRBV7-8 and TRBJ2-7, with 8 bases fitting TRBD1. Germline V gene lookup returns CDR1 SGHVS and CDR2 FQNEAQ. J lost 6 bases, V lost 5 bases, and 3 bases had no gene match. CDR3 size: 12 residues. CDR3 residues: CASSTTGGEQYF. CDR3 nucleotides: TGTGCCAGCAGCACAACAGGGGGCGAGCAGTACTTC.

This clone has just a few counts. This chain connects TRBV6-5 to TRBJ2-7, with a weak D call TRBD2 (6 bases). CDR1 is MNHEY, CDR2 SVGAGI, per germline. V lost 7 bases and J 4 bases, leaving 14 bases between the germline ends. This CDR3 has 13 residues. The CDR3 bases are TGTGCCAGCATCGACTTCGGGACTTACGAGCAGTACTTC. It specifies CASIDFGTYEQYF.

This clone was picked up a small number of times. The chain is built from TRBV14 and TRBJ2-1; D might be TRBD1 (6 bases). The V and J ends lost 0 bases and 9 bases respectively, with 15 bases between them. CDR1 is SGHDN and CDR2 is FVKESK in the germline V gene. The CDR3 is 15 residues long. The CDR3 sequence is CASSQDFVRGSEQFF. The CDR3, as DNA: TGTGCCAGCAGCCAAGATTTCGTCAGGGGTAGTGAGCAGTTCTTC.

The chain uses TRBV7-2 and TRBJ2-3, with a possible D match to TRBD1 (8 bases). This CDR3 comprises 18 residues. The ends were cut back, 2 bases at V and 2 bases at J, with 20 bases in the middle. Germline assignment: CDR1 SGHTA and CDR2 FQGNSA. The CDR3 sequence is CASSLFSATGDYTDTQYF. The CDR3 DNA reads TGTGCCAGCAGCTTATTTTCGGCGACAGGGGACTACACAGATACGCAGTATTTT.

The chain has TRBV4-1 and TRBJ1-5; 8 bases map to TRBD1. V lost 4 bases to trimming and J lost 7 bases; unmatched junction nucleotides: 6. Germline lookup yields CDR1 MGHRA and CDR2 YSYEKL. The CDR3 consists of 14 residues. CDR3 in DNA: TGCGCCAGCAGCCCTGGACAGGGCCGGCAGCCCCAGCATTTT. Its translation: CASSPGQGRQPQHF.

This clone was seen just once. This chain joins TRBV5-4 and TRBJ2-5; D may be TRBD1 (5 bases). The CDR3 length is 13 residues. The V end was cut by 9 bases, the J end by 5 bases, with 17 bases between. Germline CDR1 SGHNT, CDR2 YYREEE (reference sequence). CDR3 sequence: CATKGSFGETQYF. The CDR3 DNA follows: TGTGCCACTAAGGGGTCCTTCGGGGAGACCCAGTACTTC. The full variable domain, in which reference TRBV5-4 and TRBJ2-5 provide the parts outside the CDR3, is ETGVTQSPTHLIKTRGQQVTLRCSSQSGHNTVSWYQQALGQGPQFIFQYYREEENGRGNFPPRFSGLQFPNYSSELNVNALELDDSALYLCATKGSFGETQYFGPGTRLLVL.

The chain recombines TRBV7-2 with TRBJ2-1; 8 bases align to TRBD2. Germline assignment: CDR1 SGHTA and CDR2 FQGNSA. Trimming removed 3 bases from V and 7 bases from J; junction bases left unmatched: 14. This CDR3 spans 17 amino acids. The CDR3: CASSFWAGAGDSNEQFF. In nucleotides, the CDR3 is TGTGCCAGCAGCTTCTGGGCCGGAGCGGGAGATAGTAATGAGCAGTTCTTC. The entire variable domain, with the rest obtained from reference TRBV7-2 and TRBJ2-1, is as follows: GAGVSQSPSNKVTEKGKDVELRCDPISGHTALYWYRQSLGQGLEFLIYFQGNSAPDKSGLPSDRFSAERTGGSVSTLTIQRTQQEDSAVYLCASSFWAGAGDSNEQFFGPGTRLTVL.

This clone came up once. The chain carries TRBV27 and TRBJ2-3, with D possibly being TRBD1 or TRBD2 (5 bases each). CDR3 length equals 16 residues. Germline V gene data show CDR1 as MNHEY and CDR2 as SMNVEV (reference sequence). V was shortened by 3 bases and J by 1 base, with 14 bases between the two germline ends. The CDR3 reads CASSFLMGDGTDTQYF. The CDR3 nucleotides are TGTGCCAGCAGTTTCCTCATGGGGGATGGCACAGATACGCAGTATTTT.

The chain joins TRBV28 to TRBJ2-1; no firm D call. In germline, CDR1 is MDHEN, CDR2 SYDVKM. V lost 7 bases, J lost 0 bases, and 4 bases lay in between. The CDR3 contains 12 residues. CDR3 sequence (DNA): TGTGCCAGCACCCCCTCCTACAATGAGCAGTTCTTC. Translated: CASTPSYNEQFF.

This chain joins TRBV5-4 and TRBJ1-2, with unresolved D. The CDR3 runs 14 residues. Trimming pared 1 base from V and 2 bases from J, leaving 9 bases between. In germline, CDR1 is SGHNT, CDR2 YYREEE (reference sequence). CDR3 nucleotides: TGTGCCAGCAGCTTGTTGGGCGGAAACTATGGCTACACCTTC. As protein: CASSLLGGNYGYTF.

A few counts support this clone. This chain connects TRBV6-1 to TRBJ2-5; weak D call: TRBD2 (6 bases). The CDR3 contains 17 residues. The V end lost 3 bases, the J end lost 5 bases, and 22 bases lay between the germline ends. The V gene's germline CDR1 is MNHNS and CDR2 SASEGT. The CDR3 sequence: CASSDIVGAGHRETQYF. The CDR3 region has the DNA TGTGCCAGCAGTGATATTGTCGGTGCGGGGCACCGGGAGACCCAGTACTTC.

The chain couples TRBV7-9 to TRBJ1-2, with D perhaps TRBD1 (5 bases). With 5 bases removed from V and 0 bases from J, the gap between germline ends came to 10 bases. Germline V gives CDR1 SEHNR, CDR2 FQNEAQ (reference sequence). The CDR3 is made up of 14 amino acids. The CDR3 protein is CASSPRGPNYGYTF. The CDR3 nucleotides read TGTGCCAGCAGCCCGAGGGGCCCTAACTATGGCTACACCTTC.

The V gene is TRBV27, the J gene TRBJ2-7; maybe TRBD1 (5 bases). The CDR3 runs 15 residues. The germline V gene encodes CDR1 MNHEY and CDR2 SMNVEV (reference sequence). Deletions cut 0 bases from V and 2 bases from J, with 11 bases between. The CDR3: CASSLSYQGTYEQYF. The CDR3 DNA follows: TGTGCCAGCAGTTTATCTTATCAGGGTACCTACGAGCAGTACTTC.

This clone was recorded many times. This sequence joins TRBV7-2 and TRBJ2-3; D unresolved. Looked up from germline, CDR1 is SGHTA and CDR2 is FQGNSA. V lost 5 bases and J lost 2, with 17 bases in between. The CDR3 consists of 16 residues. The CDR3: CASSQDPTSPTDTQYF. The DNA for the CDR3 is TGTGCCAGCAGCCAAGACCCGACAAGCCCCACAGATACGCAGTATTTT.

This clone was detected a few times. The chain has TRBV5-1 and TRBJ1-1, with D possibly being TRBD1 (5 bases). V gave up 4 bases and J gave up 1 base, with 5 bases separating them. Germline V CDR1 and CDR2: SGHRS, YFSETQ. The CDR3 runs 12 residues. CDR3 coding DNA: TGCGCCAGCAGCCAGGGGAACACTGAAGCTTTCTTT. The encoded protein is CASSQGNTEAFF. The entire variable domain, with the rest obtained from reference TRBV5-1 and TRBJ1-1, is as follows: KAGVTQTPRYLIKTRGQQVTLSCSPISGHRSVSWYQQTPGQGLQFLFEYFSETQRNKGNFPGRFSGRQFSNSRSEMNVSTLELGDSALYLCASSQGNTEAFFGQGTRLTVV.

The chain carries TRBV15 and TRBJ1-2; the D is unclear. Deletions cut 4 bases from V and 4 bases from J, with 22 bases between. This CDR3 has 17 amino acids. Germline CDR1 LNHNV, CDR2 YYDKDF (reference sequence). The CDR3 DNA follows: TGTGCCACCAGCACCGATACCTTGGCAGGCCGGGGCTATGGCTACACCTTC. Protein product: CATSTDTLAGRGYGYTF.

The chain has TRBV9 and TRBJ2-7; D assignment may be TRBD1 or TRBD2 (6 bases each). V was shortened by 4 bases and J by 2 bases, with 13 bases between the two germline ends. The CDR3 is 14 amino acids. CDR1 is SGDLS and CDR2 is YYNGEE in the germline V gene. CDR3 nucleotide sequence: TGTGCCAGCAGCTGGGGGGCTAGCCCCTACGAGCAGTACTTC. This encodes CASSWGASPYEQYF.

In this sample, this clone turned up a few times. This chain links TRBV7-9 with TRBJ2-2; D gene ambiguous. Trimming cost V 4 bases and J 3 bases, with 6 bases left between them. The CDR3 extends over 13 amino acids. The germline V gene has CDR1 SEHNR and CDR2 FQNEAQ (reference sequence). CDR3 DNA: TGTGCCAGCAGCTCCACAGACACCGGGGAGCTGTTTTTT. This translates into CASSSTDTGELFF.

A single count supports this clone. V usage is TRBV5-1 and J usage is TRBJ2-5; D may be TRBD1 (6 bases). In germline, CDR1 is SGHRS, CDR2 YFSETQ. The CDR3 has 14 residues. V was shortened by 1 base and J by 2 bases, with 9 bases between the two germline ends. The CDR3 spells CASSLTGPQETQYF. As DNA, the CDR3 is TGCGCCAGCAGCTTGACAGGGCCACAAGAGACCCAGTACTTC. Based on the CDR3 plus reference TRBV5-1 and TRBJ2-5, the full variable domain is KAGVTQTPRYLIKTRGQQVTLSCSPISGHRSVSWYQQTPGQGLQFLFEYFSETQRNKGNFPGRFSGRQFSNSRSEMNVSTLELGDSALYLCASSLTGPQETQYFGPGTRLLVL.